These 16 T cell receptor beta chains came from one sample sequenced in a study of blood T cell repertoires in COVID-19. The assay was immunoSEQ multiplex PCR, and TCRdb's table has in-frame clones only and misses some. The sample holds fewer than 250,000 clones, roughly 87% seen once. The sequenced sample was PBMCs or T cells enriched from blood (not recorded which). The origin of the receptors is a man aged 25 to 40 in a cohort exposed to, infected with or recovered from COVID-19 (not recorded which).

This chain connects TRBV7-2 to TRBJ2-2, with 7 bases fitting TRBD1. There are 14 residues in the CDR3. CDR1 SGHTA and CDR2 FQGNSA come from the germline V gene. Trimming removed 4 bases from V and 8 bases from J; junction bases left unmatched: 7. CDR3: CASSSTGIGGELFF. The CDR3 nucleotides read TGTGCCAGCAGCTCGACAGGGATAGGGGGGGAGCTGTTTTTT.

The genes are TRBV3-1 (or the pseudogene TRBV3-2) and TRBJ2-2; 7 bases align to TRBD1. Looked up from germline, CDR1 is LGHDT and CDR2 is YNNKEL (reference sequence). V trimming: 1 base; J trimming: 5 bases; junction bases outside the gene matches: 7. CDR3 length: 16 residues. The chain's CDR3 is CASSQVYRGLTGELFF. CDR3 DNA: TGTGCCAGCAGCCAAGTGTATAGGGGGCTGACCGGGGAGCTGTTTTTT.

The DNA of the CDR3 is TGTGCCAGCAGCCCAGGGGGGTACGAGCAGTACTTC. As protein: CASSPGGYEQYF. V usage is TRBV4-2 and J usage is TRBJ2-7; possible D gene TRBD1, 7 bases. Germline V gene lookup returns CDR1 LGHNA and CDR2 YNFKEQ. CDR3 length equals 12 residues. V lost 4 bases to trimming and J lost 4 bases, with 8 bases between them.

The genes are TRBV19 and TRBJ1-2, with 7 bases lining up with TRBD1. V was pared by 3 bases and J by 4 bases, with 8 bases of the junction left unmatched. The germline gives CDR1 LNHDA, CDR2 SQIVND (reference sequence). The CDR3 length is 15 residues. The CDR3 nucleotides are TGTGCCAGTAGTATCCCCGGACAGGTACTCTATGGCTACACCTTC. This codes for CASSIPGQVLYGYTF.

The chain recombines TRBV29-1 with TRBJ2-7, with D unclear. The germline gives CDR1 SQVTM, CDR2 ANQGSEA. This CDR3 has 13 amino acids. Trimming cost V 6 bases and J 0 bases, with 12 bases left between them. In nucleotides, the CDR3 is TGCAGCGTGCTAATACCGAGCTCCTACGAGCAGTACTTC. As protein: CSVLIPSSYEQYF.

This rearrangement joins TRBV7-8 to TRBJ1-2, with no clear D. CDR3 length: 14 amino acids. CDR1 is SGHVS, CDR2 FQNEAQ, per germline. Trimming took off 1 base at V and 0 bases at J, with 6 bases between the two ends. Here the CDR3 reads CASSLDAANYGYTF. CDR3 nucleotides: TGTGCCAGCAGCTTAGACGCAGCTAACTATGGCTACACCTTC.

DNA of the CDR3: TGTGCCAGCAGCCAAGACCCCCAGGGTTCAGAGTACAATGAGCAGTTCTTC. As protein: CASSQDPQGSEYNEQFF. The gene calls are TRBV4-2 and TRBJ2-1; TRBD1 might be the D (5 bases). Germline assignment: CDR1 LGHNA and CDR2 YNFKEQ. V lost 0 bases and J 4 bases, leaving 16 bases between the germline ends. This CDR3 contains 17 residues.

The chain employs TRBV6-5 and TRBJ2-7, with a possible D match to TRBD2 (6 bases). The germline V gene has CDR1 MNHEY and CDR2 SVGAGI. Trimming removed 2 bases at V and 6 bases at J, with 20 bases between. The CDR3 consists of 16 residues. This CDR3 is CASSYRGTPGKGEQYF. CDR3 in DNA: TGTGCCAGCAGTTACCGCGGGACCCCGGGGAAAGGCGAGCAGTACTTC.

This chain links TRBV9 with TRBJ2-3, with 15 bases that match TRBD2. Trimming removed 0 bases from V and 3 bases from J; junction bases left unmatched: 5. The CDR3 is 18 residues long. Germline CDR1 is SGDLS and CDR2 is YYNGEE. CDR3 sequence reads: CASSVAPGTSGGTDTQYF. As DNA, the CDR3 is TGTGCCAGCAGCGTAGCTCCAGGGACTAGCGGGGGGACAGATACGCAGTATTTT.

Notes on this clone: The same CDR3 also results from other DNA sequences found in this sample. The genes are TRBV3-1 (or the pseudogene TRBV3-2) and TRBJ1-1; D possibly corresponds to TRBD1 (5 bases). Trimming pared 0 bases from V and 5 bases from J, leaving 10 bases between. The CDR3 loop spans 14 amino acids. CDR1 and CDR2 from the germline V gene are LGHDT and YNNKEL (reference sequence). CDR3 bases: TGTGCCAGCAGCCAAGAGGCAGGGAGGACTGAAGCTTTCTTT. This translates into CASSQEAGRTEAFF.

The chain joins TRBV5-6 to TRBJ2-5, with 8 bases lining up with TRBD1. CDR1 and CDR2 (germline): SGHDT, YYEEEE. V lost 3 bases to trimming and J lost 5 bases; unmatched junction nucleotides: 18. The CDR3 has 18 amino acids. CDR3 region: CASSSTGTGRGLGETQYF. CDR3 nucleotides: TGTGCCAGCAGCTCAACTGGGACAGGTCGGGGGCTGGGGGAGACCCAGTACTTC. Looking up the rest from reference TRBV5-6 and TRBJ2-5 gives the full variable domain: DAGVTQSPTHLIKTRGQQVTLRCSPKSGHDTVSWYQQALGQGPQFIFQYYEEEERQRGNFPDRFSGHQFPNYSSELNVNALLLGDSALYLCASSSTGTGRGLGETQYFGPGTRLLVL.

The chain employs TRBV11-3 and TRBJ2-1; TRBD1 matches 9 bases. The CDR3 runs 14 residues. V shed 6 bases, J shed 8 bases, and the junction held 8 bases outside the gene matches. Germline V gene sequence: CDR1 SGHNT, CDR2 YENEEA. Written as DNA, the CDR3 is TGTGCCAGCAGTCCGGGACAGGGTCTGGATGAGCAGTTCTTC. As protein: CASSPGQGLDEQFF.

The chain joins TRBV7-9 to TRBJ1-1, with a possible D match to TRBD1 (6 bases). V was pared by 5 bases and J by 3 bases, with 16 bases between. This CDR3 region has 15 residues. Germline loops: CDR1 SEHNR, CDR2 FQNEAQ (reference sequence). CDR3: CASSPTTGYDTEAFF. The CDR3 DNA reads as TGTGCCAGCAGCCCCACCACAGGGTATGACACTGAAGCTTTCTTT.

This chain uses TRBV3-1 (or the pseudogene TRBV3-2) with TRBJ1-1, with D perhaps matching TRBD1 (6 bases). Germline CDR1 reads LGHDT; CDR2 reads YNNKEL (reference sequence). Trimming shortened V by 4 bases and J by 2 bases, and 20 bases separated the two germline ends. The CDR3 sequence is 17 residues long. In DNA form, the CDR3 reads TGTGCCAGCAGCCCCCATTCTCCGGGACATCATAACACTGAAGCTTTCTTT. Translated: CASSPHSPGHHNTEAFF.

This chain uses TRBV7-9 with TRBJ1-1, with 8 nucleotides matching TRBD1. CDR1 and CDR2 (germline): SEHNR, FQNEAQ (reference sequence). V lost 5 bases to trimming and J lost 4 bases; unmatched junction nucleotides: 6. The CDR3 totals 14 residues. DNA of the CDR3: TGTGCCAGCAGCATAGGACAGGGTCTCACTGAAGCTTTCTTT. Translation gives CASSIGQGLTEAFF. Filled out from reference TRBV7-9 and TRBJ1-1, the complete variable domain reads DTGVSQNPRHKITKRGQNVTFRCDPISEHNRLYWYRQTLGQGPEFLTYFQNEAQLEKSRLLSDRFSAERPKGSFSTLEIQRTEQGDSAMYLCASSIGQGLTEAFFGQGTRLTVV.

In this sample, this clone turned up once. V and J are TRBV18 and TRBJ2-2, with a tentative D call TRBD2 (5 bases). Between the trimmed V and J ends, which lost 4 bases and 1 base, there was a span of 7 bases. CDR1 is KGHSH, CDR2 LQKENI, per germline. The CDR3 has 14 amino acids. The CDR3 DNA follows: TGTGCCAGCTCACACGAGGGGAACACCGGGGAGCTGTTTTTT. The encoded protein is CASSHEGNTGELFF. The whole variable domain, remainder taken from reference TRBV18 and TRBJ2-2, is NAGVMQNPRHLVRRRGQEARLRCSPMKGHSHVYWYRQLPEEGLKFMVYLQKENIIDESGMPKERFSAEFPKEGPSILRIQQVVRGDSAAYFCASSHEGNTGELFFGEGSRLTVL.